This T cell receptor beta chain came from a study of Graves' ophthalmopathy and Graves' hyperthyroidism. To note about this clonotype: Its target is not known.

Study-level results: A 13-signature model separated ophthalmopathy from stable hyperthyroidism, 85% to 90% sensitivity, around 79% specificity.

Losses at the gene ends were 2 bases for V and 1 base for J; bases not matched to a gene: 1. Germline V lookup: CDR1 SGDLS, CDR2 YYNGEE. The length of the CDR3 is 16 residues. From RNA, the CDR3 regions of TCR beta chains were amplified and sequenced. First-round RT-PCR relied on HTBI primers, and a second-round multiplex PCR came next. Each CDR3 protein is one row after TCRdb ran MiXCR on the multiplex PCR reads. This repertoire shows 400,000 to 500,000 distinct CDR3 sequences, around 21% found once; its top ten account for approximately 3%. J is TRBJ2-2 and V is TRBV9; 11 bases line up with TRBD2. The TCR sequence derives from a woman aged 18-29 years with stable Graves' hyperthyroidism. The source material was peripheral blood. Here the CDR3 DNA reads TGTGCCAGCAGCGTTACTAGCGGGAGGAACACCGGGGAGCTGTTTTTT. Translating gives CASSVTSGRNTGELFF.